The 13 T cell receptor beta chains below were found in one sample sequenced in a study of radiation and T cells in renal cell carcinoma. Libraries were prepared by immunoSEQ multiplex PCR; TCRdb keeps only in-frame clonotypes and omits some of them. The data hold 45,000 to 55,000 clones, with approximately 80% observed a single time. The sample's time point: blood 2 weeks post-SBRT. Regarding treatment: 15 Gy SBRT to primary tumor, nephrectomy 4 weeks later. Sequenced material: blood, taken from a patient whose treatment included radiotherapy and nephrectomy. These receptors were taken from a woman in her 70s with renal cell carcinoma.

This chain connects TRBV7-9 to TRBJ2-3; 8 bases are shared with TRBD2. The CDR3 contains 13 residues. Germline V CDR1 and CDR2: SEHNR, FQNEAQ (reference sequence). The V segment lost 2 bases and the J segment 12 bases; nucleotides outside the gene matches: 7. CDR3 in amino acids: CASSLSQAGEQYF. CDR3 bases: TGTGCCAGCAGCTTATCCCAAGCGGGAGAACAGTATTTT. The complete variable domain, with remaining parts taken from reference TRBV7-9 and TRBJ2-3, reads DTGVSQNPRHKITKRGQNVTFRCDPISEHNRLYWYRQTLGQGPEFLTYFQNEAQLEKSRLLSDRFSAERPKGSFSTLEIQRTEQGDSAMYLCASSLSQAGEQYFGPGTRLTVL.

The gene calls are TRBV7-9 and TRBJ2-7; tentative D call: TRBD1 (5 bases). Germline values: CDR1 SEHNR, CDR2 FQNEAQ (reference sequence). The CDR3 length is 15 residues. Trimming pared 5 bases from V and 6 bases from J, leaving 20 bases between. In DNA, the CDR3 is TGTGCCAGCAGCAGTACAGTAAGGGGCTCGGGCGAGCAGTACTTC. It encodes CASSSTVRGSGEQYF.

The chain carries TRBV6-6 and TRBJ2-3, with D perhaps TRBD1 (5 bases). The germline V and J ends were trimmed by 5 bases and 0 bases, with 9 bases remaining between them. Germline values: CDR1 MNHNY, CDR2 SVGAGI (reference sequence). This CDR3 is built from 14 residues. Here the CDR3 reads CASSQRTSTDTQYF. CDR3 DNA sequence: TGTGCCAGCAGTCAACGGACAAGCACAGATACGCAGTATTTT.

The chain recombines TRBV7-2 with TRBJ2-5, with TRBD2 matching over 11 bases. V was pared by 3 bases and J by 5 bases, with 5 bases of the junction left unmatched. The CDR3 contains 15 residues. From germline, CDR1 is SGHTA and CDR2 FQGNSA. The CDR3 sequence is CASSFTSGSRETQYF. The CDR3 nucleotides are TGTGCCAGCAGCTTTACTAGCGGGAGTAGGGAGACCCAGTACTTC.

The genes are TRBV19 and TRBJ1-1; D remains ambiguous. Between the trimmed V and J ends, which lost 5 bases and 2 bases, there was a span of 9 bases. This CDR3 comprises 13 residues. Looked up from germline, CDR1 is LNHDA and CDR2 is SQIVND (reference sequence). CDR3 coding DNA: TGTGCCAGTAGTCCCCAGATCAACACTGAAGCTTTCTTT. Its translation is CASSPQINTEAFF.

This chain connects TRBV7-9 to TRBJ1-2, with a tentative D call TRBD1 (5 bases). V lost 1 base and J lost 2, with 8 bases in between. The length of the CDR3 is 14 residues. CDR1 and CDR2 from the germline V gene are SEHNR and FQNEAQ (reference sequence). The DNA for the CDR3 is TGTGCCAGCAGCTTAGGGGGCTTAAACTATGGCTACACCTTC. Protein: CASSLGGLNYGYTF.

The CDR3, as DNA: TGTGCCAGCTGCCGGGCTAGCCCTGATACAGGCTACGAGCAGTACTTC. Its protein is CASCRASPDTGYEQYF. V is TRBV2 and J is TRBJ2-7, with D perhaps given as TRBD1 or TRBD2 (5 bases each). This CDR3 has 16 amino acids. With 8 bases removed from V and 3 bases from J, the gap between germline ends came to 23 bases. Germline loops: CDR1 SNHLY, CDR2 FYNNEI.

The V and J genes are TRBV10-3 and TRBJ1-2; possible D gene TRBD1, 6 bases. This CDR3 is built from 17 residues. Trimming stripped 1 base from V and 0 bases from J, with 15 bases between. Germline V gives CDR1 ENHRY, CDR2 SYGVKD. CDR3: CAISEFSNRVSNYGYTF. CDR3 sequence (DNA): TGTGCCATCAGTGAGTTTAGTAACAGGGTATCTAACTATGGCTACACCTTC.

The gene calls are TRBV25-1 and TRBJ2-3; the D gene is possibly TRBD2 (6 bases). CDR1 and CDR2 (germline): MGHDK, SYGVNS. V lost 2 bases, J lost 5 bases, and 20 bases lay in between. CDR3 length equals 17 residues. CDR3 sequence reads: CASSETLGTAKLDTQYF. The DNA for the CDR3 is TGTGCCAGCAGTGAAACACTGGGGACTGCCAAACTAGATACGCAGTATTTT.

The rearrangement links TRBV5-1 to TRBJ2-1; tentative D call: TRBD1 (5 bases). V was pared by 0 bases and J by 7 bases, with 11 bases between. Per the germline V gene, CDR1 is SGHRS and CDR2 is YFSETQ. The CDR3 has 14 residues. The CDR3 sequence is CASSLGGKRNEQFF. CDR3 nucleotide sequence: TGCGCCAGCAGCTTGGGGGGCAAGAGAAATGAGCAGTTCTTC.

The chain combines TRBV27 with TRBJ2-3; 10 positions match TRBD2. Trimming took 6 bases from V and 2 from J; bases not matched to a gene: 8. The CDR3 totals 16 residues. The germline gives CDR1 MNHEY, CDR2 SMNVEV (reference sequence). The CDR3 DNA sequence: TGTGCCAGCAGCCCATGGACTAGCGGAGTCACAGATACGCAGTATTTT. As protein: CASSPWTSGVTDTQYF.

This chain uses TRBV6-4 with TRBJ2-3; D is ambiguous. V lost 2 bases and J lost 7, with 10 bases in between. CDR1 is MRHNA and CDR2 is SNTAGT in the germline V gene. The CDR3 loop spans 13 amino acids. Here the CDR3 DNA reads TGTGCCAGCAGTGACGGTAGTTGGAATACGCAGTATTTT. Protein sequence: CASSDGSWNTQYF.

For the CDR3, the DNA is TGCGCCAGCAGCCCGACAGGGAATCGGGCGGATGAGCAGTTCTTC. This sequence encodes CASSPTGNRADEQFF. J is TRBJ2-1 and V is TRBV5-1; 7 nucleotides align to TRBD1. CDR1 SGHRS and CDR2 YFSETQ come from the germline V gene. J gave up 8 bases and V 4 bases, and 12 bases lay outside the gene matches. CDR3 size: 15 residues.